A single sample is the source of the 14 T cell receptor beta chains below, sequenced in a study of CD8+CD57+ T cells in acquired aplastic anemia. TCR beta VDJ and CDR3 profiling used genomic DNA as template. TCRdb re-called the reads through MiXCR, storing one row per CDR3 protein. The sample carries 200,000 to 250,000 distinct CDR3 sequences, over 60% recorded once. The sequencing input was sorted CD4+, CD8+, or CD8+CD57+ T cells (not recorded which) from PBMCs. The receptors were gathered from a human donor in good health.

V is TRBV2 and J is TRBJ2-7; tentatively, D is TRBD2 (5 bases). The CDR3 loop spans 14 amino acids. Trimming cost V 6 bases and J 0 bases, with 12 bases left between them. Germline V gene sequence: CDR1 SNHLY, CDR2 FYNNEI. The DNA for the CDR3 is TGTGCCAGCAGACTAGTTGAATCCTCCTACGAGCAGTACTTC. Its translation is CASRLVESSYEQYF.

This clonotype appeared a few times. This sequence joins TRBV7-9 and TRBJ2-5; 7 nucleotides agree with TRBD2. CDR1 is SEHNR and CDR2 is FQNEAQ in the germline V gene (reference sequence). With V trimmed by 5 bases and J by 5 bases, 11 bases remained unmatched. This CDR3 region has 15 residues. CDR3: CASSRRKREAETQYF. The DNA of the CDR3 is TGTGCCAGCAGCCGAAGGAAACGGGAGGCGGAGACCCAGTACTTC.

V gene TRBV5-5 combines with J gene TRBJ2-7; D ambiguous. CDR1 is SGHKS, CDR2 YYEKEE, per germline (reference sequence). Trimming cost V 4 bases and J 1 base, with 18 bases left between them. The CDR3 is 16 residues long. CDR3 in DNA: TGTGCCAGCAGCCAAGAGGTAACGATTAGGTCCTACGAGCAGTACTTC. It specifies CASSQEVTIRSYEQYF.

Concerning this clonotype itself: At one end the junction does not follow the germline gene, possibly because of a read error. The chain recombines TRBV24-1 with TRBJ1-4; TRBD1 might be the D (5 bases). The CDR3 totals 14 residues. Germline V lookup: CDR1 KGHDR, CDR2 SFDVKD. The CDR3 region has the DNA TGCGCCAGCAGCTTGATGGACAATAATGAAAAACTGTTTTTT. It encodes CASSLMDNNEKLFF.

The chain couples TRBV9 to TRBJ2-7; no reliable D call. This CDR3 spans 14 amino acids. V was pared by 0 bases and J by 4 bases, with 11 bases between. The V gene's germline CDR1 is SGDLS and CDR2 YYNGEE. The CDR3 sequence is CASSVAPDGYEQYF. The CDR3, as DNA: TGTGCCAGCAGCGTAGCCCCGGACGGTTACGAGCAGTACTTC.

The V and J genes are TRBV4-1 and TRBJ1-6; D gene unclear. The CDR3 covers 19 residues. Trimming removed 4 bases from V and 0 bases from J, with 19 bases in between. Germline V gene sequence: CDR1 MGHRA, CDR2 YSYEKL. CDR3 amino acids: CASSPGPNNLYSYNSPLHF. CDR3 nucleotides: TGCGCCAGCAGCCCTGGGCCCAACAACCTTTACTCCTATAATTCACCCCTCCACTTT.

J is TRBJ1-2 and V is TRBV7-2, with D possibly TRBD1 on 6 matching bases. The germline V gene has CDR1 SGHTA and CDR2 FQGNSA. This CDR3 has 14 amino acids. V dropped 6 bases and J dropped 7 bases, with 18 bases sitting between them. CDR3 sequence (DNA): TGTGCCAGCAGAGCTACTAGGGGGTTTGGTGGCTACACCTTC. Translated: CASRATRGFGGYTF.

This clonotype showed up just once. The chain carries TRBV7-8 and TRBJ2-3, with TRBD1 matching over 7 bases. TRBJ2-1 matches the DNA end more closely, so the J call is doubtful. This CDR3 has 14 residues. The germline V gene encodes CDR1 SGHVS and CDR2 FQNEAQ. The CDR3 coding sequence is TGTGCCAGCGGTCGTGAGGGGGCCATAAGGGGGCAGTTCTTC. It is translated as CASGREGAIRGQFF.

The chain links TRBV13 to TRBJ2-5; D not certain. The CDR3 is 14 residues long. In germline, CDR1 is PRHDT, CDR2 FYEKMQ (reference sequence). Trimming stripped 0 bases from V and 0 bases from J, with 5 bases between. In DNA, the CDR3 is TGTGCCAGCAGCTTAGGACCCTACCAAGAGACCCAGTACTTC. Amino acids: CASSLGPYQETQYF.

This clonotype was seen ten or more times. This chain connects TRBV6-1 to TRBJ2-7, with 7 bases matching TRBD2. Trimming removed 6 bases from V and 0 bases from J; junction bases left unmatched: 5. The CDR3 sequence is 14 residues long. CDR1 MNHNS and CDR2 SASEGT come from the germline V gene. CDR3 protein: CASRVAGASYEQYF. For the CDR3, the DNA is TGTGCCAGCAGGGTGGCGGGAGCCTCCTACGAGCAGTACTTC.

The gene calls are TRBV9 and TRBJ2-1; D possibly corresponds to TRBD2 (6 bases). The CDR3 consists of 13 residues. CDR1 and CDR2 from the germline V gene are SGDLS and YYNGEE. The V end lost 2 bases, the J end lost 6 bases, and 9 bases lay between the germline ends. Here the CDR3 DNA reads TGTGCCAGCAGCGTGAGTAGCGGCAATGAGCAGTTCTTC. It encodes CASSVSSGNEQFF.

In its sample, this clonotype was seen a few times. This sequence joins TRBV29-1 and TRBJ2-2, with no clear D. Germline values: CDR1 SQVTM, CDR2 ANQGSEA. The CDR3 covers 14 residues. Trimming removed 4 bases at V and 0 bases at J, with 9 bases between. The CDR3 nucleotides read TGCAGCGTTGGACGAGGTGCGAACACCGGGGAGCTGTTTTTT. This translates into CSVGRGANTGELFF.

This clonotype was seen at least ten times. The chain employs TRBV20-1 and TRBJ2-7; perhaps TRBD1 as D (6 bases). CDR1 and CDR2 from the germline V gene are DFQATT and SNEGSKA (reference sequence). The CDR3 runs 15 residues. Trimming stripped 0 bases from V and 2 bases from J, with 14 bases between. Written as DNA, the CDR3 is TGCAGTGCTAGAGATCCGACAGGCGTCACCTACGAGCAGTACTTC. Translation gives CSARDPTGVTYEQYF.

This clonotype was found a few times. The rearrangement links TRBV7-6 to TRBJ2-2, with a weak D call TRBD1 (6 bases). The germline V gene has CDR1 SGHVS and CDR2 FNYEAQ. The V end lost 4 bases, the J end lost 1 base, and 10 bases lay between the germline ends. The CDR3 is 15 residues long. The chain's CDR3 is CASSSATGNTGELFF. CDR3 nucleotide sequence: TGTGCCAGCAGCTCAGCGACAGGGAACACCGGGGAGCTGTTTTTT.